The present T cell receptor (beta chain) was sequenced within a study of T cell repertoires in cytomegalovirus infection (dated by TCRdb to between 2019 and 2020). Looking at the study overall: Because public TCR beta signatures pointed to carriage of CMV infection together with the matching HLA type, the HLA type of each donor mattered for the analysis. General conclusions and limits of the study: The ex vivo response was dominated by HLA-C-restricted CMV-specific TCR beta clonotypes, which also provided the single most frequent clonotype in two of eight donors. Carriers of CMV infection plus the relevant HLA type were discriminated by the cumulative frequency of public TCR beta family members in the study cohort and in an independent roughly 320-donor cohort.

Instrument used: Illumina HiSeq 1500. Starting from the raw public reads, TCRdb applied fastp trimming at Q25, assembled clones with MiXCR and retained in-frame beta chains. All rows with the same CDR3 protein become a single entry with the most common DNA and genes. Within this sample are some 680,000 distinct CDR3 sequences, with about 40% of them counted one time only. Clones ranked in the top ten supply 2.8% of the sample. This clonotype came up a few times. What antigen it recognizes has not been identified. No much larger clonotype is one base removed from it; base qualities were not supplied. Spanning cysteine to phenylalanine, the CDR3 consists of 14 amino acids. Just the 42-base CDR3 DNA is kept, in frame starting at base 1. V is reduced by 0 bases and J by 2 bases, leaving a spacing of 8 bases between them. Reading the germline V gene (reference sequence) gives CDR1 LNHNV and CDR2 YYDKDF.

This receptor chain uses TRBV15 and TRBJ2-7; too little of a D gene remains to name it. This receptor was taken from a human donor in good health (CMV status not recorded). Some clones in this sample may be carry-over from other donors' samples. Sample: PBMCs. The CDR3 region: CATSRDQGAYEQYF. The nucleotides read TGTGCCACCAGCAGAGATCAAGGCGCCTACGAGCAGTACTTC.